This TCR beta chain was obtained from a study of identical twins. Study outcomes and limitations: Twin pairs' shared out-of-frame alpha sequences were enriched in low generation probability. Fewer insertions were carried by abundant cord blood beta clonotypes, but none was seen in memory repertoires.

Germline CDR1 reads LGHNT; CDR2 reads FRNRAP. The CDR3 sequence is 14 residues long. Only healthy Caucasians were included as donors. This clonotype has just one count. The antigen is unknown. Mismatch with germline at one junction end may stem from a read error. Addition of a universal primer site occurred through template switching, and cDNA carried unique molecular identifiers. MiXCR, run by TCRdb on the 5' RACE reads, gives a single entry per CDR3 protein. The sample records 1.5 million to 2 million distinct CDR3 sequences, roughly a third being singletons. The chain employs TRBV12-5 and TRBJ2-1; 8 nucleotides match TRBD2. The sample taken for sequencing was cord blood. The receptor was derived from a newborn girl in good health. This chain's CDR3 is CTSALIAGNNEQFF. CDR3 nucleotides: TGTACTAGTGCCCTTATAGCGGGGAACAATGAGCAGTTCTTC.